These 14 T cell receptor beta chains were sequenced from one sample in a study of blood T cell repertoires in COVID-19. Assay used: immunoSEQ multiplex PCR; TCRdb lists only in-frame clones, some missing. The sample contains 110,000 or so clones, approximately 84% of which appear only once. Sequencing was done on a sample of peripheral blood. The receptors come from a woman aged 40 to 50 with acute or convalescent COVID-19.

The CDR3 DNA reads as TGTGCCACCAGTGAGACAGGGGGCTCAGATACGCAGTATTTT. Translation: CATSETGGSDTQYF. The chain has TRBV24-1 and TRBJ2-3; 10 nucleotides align to TRBD1. Germline trimming cut 4 bases from V and 4 bases from J; bases unmatched to any gene: 1. The V gene's germline CDR1 is KGHDR and CDR2 SFDVKD. CDR3 length: 14 amino acids.

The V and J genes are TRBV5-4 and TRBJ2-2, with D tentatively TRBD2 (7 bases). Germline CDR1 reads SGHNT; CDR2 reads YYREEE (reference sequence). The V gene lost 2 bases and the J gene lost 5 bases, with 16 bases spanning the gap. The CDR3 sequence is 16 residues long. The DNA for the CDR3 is TGTGCCAGCAGCTTAGGGGGGGAGCGACGAACCGGGGAGCTGTTTTTT. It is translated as CASSLGGERRTGELFF.

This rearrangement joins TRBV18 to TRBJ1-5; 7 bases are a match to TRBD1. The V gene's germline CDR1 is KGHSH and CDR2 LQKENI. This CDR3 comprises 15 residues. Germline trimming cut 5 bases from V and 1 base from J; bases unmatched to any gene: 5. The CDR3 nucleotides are TGTGCCAGCTCAGTGACAGGGTGGAGCAATCAGCCCCAGCATTTT. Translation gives CASSVTGWSNQPQHF.

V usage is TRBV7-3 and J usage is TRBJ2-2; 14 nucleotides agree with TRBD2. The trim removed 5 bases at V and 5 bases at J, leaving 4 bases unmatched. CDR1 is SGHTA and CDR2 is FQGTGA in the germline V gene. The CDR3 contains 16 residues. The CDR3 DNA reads TGTGCCAGCAGCCGGGGACTAGCGGGGGTTACCGGGGAGCTGTTTTTT. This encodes CASSRGLAGVTGELFF.

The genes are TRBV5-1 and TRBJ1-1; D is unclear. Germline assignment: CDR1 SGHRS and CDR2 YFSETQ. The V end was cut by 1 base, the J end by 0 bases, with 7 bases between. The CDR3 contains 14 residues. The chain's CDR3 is CASSLTTMNTEAFF. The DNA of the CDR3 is TGCGCCAGCAGCTTGACAACCATGAACACTGAAGCTTTCTTT.

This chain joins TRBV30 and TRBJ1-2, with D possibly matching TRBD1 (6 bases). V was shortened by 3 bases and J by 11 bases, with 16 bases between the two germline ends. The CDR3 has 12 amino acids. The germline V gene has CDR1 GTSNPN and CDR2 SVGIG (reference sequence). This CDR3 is CAWSIHTGPYTF. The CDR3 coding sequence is TGTGCCTGGAGCATACACACAGGGCCGTACACCTTC.

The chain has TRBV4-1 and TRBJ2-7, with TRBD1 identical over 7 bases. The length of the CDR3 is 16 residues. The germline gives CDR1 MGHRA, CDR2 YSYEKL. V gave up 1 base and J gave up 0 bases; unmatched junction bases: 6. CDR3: CASSQGTGRSSYEQYF. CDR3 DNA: TGCGCCAGCAGCCAAGGGACAGGACGGAGCTCCTACGAGCAGTACTTC.

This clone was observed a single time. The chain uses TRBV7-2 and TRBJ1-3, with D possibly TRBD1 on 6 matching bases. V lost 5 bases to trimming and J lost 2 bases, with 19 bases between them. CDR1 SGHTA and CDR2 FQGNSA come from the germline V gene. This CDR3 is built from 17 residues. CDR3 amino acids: CASSAEQGRDPGNTIYF. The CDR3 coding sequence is TGTGCCAGCAGCGCGGAGCAGGGGAGGGACCCTGGAAACACCATATATTTT. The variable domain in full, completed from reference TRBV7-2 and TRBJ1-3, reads GAGVSQSPSNKVTEKGKDVELRCDPISGHTALYWYRQSLGQGLEFLIYFQGNSAPDKSGLPSDRFSAERTGGSVSTLTIQRTQQEDSAVYLCASSAEQGRDPGNTIYFGEGSWLTVV.

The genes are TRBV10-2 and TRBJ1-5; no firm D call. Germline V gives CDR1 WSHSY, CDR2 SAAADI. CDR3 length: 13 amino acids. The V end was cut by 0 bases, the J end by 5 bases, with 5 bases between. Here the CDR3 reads CASSESADQPQHF. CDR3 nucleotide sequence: TGCGCCAGCAGTGAGTCAGCCGATCAGCCCCAGCATTTT.

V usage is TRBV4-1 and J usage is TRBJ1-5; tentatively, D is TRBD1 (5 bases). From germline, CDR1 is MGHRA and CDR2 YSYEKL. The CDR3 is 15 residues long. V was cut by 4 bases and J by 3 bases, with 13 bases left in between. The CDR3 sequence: CASSLQDSNNQPQHF. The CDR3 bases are TGCGCCAGCAGCCTCCAAGACAGTAACAATCAGCCCCAGCATTTT.

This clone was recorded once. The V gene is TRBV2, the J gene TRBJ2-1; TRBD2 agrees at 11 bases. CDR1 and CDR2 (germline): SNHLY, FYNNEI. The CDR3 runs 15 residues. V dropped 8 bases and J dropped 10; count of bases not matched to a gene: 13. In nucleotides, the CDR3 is TGTGCCAGCGCCGCTAGCGGGGGGTTCTCCTTGGAGCAGTTCTTC. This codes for CASAASGGFSLEQFF.

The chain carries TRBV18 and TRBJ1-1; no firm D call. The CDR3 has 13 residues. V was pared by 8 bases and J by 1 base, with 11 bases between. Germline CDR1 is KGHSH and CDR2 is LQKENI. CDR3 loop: CASTLSKNTEAFF. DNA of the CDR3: TGTGCCAGCACTCTGTCGAAGAACACTGAAGCTTTCTTT.

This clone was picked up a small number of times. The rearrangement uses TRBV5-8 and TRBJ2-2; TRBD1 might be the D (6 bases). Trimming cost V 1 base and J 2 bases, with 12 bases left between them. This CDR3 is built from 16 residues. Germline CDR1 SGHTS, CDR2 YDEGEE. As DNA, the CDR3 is TGTGCCAGCAGCTTGAGAAGGACAGATAACACCGGGGAGCTGTTTTTT. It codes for CASSLRRTDNTGELFF.

Here the CDR3 DNA reads TGTGCCAGCAGCCCTGCAGAAGGACTGATGAAAAACATTCAGTACTTC. As protein: CASSPAEGLMKNIQYF. V gene TRBV13 combines with J gene TRBJ2-4; TRBD2 is a possible D gene (5 bases). CDR3 length equals 16 residues. CDR1 is PRHDT and CDR2 is FYEKMQ in the germline V gene (reference sequence). Trimming left V 5 bases short and J 4 bases short, with 18 bases between.